The T cell receptor beta chain described here comes from a study of T cell responses to AZD1222 COVID-19 vaccine. Study background: Second-dose intervals of approximately 4 or approximately 12 weeks were pooled.

Libraries were prepared by immunoSEQ multiplex PCR; TCRdb keeps only in-frame clonotypes and omits some of them. The table records 95,000 to 100,000 clones, roughly 84% of them present only once. Germline assignment: CDR1 MDHEN and CDR2 SYDVKM. CDR3 length: 16 residues. V was trimmed by 0 bases and J by 2 bases, leaving 10 bases between them. The source of this sequence is an adult in good health. Sequenced material: peripheral blood, taken on day 0 of AZD1222 vaccination. The V call is TRBV28, the J call TRBJ2-2; D is possibly TRBD1 (5 bases). This CDR3 reads CASSLWGRANTGELFF. As DNA, the CDR3 is TGTGCCAGCAGTTTATGGGGCAGGGCCAACACCGGGGAGCTGTTTTTT.